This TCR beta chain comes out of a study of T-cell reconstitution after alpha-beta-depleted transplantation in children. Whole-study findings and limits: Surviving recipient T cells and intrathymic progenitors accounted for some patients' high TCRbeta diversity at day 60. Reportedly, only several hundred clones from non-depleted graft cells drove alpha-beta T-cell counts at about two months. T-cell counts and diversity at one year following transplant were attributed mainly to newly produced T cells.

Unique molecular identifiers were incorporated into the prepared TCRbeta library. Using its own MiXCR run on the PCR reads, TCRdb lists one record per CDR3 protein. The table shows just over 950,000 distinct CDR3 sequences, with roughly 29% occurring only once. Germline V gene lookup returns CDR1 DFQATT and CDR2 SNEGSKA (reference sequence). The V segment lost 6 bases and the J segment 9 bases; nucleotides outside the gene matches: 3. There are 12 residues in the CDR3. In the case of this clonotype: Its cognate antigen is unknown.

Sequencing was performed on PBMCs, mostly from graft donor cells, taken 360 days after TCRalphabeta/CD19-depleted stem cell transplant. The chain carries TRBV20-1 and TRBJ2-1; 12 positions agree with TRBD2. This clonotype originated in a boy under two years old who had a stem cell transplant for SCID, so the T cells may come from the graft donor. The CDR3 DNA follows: TGCAGTGCAAGGACTAGCGGGGCTGAGCAGTTCTTC. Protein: CSARTSGAEQFF.